This T cell receptor (beta chain) was sequenced for a study of T-cell memory formation after mild COVID-19. Study conclusions and caveats: The pre-infection memory compartment contained some responding clones, suggesting cross-reactive memory joined.

This clonotype has a handful of counts. Antigen: not known. Trimming cost V 4 bases and J 3 bases; bases outside gene matches: 7. Germline lookup yields CDR1 LGHNA and CDR2 YNFKEQ. The CDR3 contains 15 residues. From 5'RACE with constant-segment primers came TCR alpha and TCR beta cDNA libraries that carried sample barcodes and UMIs. One entry per CDR3 protein results from TCRdb running MiXCR on the 5' RACE reads. This sample has 40,000 to 55,000 distinct CDR3 sequences; about 7.3% occur once, and the top ten carry approximately 1.5%. V gene TRBV4-2 combines with J gene TRBJ2-7; 9 bases align to TRBD2. The sample consisted of PBMCs or a T cell subset sorted from them (not recorded which). The clonotype originates from a man younger than 35 who had mild COVID-19 (a few samples of this study predate the infection). Cell type and time point are not known. The CDR3, as DNA: TGTGCCAGCAGCCCGCAGCGGGGGGCCCTCTACGAGCAGTACTTC. As protein: CASSPQRGALYEQYF.